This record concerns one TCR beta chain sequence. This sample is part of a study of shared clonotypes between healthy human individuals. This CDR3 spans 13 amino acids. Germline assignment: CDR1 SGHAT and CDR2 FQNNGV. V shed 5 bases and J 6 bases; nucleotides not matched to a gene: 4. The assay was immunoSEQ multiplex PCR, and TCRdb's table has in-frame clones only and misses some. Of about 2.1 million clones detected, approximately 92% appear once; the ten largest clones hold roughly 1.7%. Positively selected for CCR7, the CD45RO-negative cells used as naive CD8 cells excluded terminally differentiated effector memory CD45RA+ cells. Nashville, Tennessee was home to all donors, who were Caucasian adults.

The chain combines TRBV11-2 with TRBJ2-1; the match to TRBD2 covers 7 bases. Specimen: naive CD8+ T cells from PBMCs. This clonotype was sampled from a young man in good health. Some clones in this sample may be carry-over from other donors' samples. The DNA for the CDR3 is TGTGCCAGCAGCCCGAGACTAGCCAATGAGCAGTTCTTC. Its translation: CASSPRLANEQFF. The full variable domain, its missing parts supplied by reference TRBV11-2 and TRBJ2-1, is EAGVAQSPRYKIIEKRQSVAFWCNPISGHATLYWYQQILGQGPKLLIQFQNNGVVDDSQLPKDRFSAERLKGVDSTLKIQPAKLEDSAVYLCASSPRLANEQFFGPGTRLTVL.